The 9 T cell receptor beta chains listed next were all sequenced from one sample in a study of immune heterogeneity within non-small cell lung tumors. The TCR beta CDR3 region underwent multiplex PCR amplification with 32 V and 13 J primers. One entry per CDR3 protein, called by TCRdb with MiXCR from the multiplex PCR reads. Of around 20,000 distinct CDR3 sequences in the sample, roughly 30% are singletons; the top ten hold around 3.8%. Template material for each sample was approximately 0.65 ug of bulk tumor genomic DNA. Several biopsies were spaced far apart within each primary tumor and obtained as surgery took place. Enrolled patients presented with newly diagnosed, previously untreated non-small cell lung cancer and underwent curative surgery. The sequenced sample was lung tumor tissue. The receptors shown here come from a man aged 40-49 years with non-small cell lung cancer.

In the case of this clonotype: One end of the junction fails to match germline, which may point to a read error. V and J are TRBV5-1 and TRBJ2-2, with 9 nucleotides matching TRBD1. Germline loops: CDR1 SGHRS, CDR2 YFSETQ. The CDR3 runs to 18 residues. The DNA of the CDR3 is TGCGACAGCAGCTTGGCCGGGACAGGGTTTGTTGACACCGGGGAGCTGTTTTTT. Translation gives CDSSLAGTGFVDTGELFF.

Many counts were recorded for this clonotype. J is TRBJ2-2 and V is TRBV12-3 or TRBV12-4; no reliable D call. Trimming pared 7 bases from V and 8 bases from J, leaving 14 bases between. This CDR3 has 13 amino acids. This chain's CDR3 is CASKPQTIGELFF. The CDR3 DNA is TGTGCCAGCAAGCCACAGACGATAGGGGAGCTGTTTTTT.

This clonotype was picked up a small number of times. The V gene is TRBV5-5, the J gene TRBJ2-5, with a possible D match to TRBD1 (9 bases). The germline gives CDR1 SGHKS, CDR2 YYEKEE (reference sequence). V lost 4 bases to trimming and J lost 2 bases, with 21 bases between them. The CDR3 length is 17 residues. CDR3 residues: CASSPGGGQGLQETQYF. The CDR3 coding sequence is TGTGCCAGCAGCCCCGGGGGGGGACAGGGCCTGCAAGAGACCCAGTACTTC.

The chain employs TRBV7-9 and TRBJ2-1; 12 bases align to TRBD2. Trimming removed 7 bases from V and 8 bases from J; junction bases left unmatched: 9. Germline CDR1 is SEHNR and CDR2 is FQNEAQ (reference sequence). There are 15 residues in the CDR3. DNA of the CDR3: TGTGCCAGCAACCGACTAGCGGGAGCTGGATATGAGCAGTTCTTC. This codes for CASNRLAGAGYEQFF.

This clonotype was picked up many times. The V and J genes are TRBV6-6 and TRBJ1-4; no firm D call. Germline-derived CDR1 and CDR2 are MNHNY and SVGAGI (reference sequence). The CDR3 has 15 residues. The V end was cut by 2 bases, the J end by 0 bases, with 7 bases between. CDR3 nucleotides: TGTGCCAGCAGTTACGGCGGTTCAACTAATGAAAAACTGTTTTTT. Its translation: CASSYGGSTNEKLFF.

In this sample, this clonotype turned up a few times. V and J are TRBV20-1 and TRBJ2-7, with D possibly being TRBD2 (6 bases). CDR3 length: 14 residues. V shed 1 base and J shed 6 bases, with 16 bases lying between them. Germline V lookup: CDR1 DFQATT, CDR2 SNEGSKA (reference sequence). CDR3: CSARVAGSRSEQYF. CDR3 sequence (DNA): TGCAGTGCTAGAGTGGCGGGGTCCCGGTCCGAGCAGTACTTC.

V is TRBV7-2 and J is TRBJ2-7; D is perhaps TRBD1 or TRBD2 (5 bases each). CDR3 length: 15 amino acids. From germline, CDR1 is SGHTA and CDR2 FQGNSA. Trimming left V 2 bases short and J 3 bases short, with 14 bases between. The CDR3 here is CASSLSGHGHYEQYF. CDR3 DNA sequence: TGTGCCAGCAGCTTAAGCGGTCACGGACACTACGAGCAGTACTTC.

The chain couples TRBV25-1 to TRBJ2-2; D may be TRBD2 (6 bases). Germline lookup yields CDR1 MGHDK and CDR2 SYGVNS. Trimming cost V 4 bases and J 4 bases, with 13 bases left between them. The CDR3 is made up of 15 amino acids. In DNA form, the CDR3 reads TGTGCCAGCAGTGGGGCAGGAGCGGGCACCGGGGAGCTGTTTTTT. Protein: CASSGAGAGTGELFF.

Of note for this clonotype: With a much larger clone just one base away, this may be a read error. The chain has TRBV12-3 or TRBV12-4 and TRBJ2-7; the D is unclear. Trimming removed 5 bases at V and 4 bases at J, with 6 bases between. The CDR3 length is 11 residues. The CDR3 DNA is TGTGCCAGCAGTAACGGGTACGAGCAGTACTTC. It is translated as CASSNGYEQYF.